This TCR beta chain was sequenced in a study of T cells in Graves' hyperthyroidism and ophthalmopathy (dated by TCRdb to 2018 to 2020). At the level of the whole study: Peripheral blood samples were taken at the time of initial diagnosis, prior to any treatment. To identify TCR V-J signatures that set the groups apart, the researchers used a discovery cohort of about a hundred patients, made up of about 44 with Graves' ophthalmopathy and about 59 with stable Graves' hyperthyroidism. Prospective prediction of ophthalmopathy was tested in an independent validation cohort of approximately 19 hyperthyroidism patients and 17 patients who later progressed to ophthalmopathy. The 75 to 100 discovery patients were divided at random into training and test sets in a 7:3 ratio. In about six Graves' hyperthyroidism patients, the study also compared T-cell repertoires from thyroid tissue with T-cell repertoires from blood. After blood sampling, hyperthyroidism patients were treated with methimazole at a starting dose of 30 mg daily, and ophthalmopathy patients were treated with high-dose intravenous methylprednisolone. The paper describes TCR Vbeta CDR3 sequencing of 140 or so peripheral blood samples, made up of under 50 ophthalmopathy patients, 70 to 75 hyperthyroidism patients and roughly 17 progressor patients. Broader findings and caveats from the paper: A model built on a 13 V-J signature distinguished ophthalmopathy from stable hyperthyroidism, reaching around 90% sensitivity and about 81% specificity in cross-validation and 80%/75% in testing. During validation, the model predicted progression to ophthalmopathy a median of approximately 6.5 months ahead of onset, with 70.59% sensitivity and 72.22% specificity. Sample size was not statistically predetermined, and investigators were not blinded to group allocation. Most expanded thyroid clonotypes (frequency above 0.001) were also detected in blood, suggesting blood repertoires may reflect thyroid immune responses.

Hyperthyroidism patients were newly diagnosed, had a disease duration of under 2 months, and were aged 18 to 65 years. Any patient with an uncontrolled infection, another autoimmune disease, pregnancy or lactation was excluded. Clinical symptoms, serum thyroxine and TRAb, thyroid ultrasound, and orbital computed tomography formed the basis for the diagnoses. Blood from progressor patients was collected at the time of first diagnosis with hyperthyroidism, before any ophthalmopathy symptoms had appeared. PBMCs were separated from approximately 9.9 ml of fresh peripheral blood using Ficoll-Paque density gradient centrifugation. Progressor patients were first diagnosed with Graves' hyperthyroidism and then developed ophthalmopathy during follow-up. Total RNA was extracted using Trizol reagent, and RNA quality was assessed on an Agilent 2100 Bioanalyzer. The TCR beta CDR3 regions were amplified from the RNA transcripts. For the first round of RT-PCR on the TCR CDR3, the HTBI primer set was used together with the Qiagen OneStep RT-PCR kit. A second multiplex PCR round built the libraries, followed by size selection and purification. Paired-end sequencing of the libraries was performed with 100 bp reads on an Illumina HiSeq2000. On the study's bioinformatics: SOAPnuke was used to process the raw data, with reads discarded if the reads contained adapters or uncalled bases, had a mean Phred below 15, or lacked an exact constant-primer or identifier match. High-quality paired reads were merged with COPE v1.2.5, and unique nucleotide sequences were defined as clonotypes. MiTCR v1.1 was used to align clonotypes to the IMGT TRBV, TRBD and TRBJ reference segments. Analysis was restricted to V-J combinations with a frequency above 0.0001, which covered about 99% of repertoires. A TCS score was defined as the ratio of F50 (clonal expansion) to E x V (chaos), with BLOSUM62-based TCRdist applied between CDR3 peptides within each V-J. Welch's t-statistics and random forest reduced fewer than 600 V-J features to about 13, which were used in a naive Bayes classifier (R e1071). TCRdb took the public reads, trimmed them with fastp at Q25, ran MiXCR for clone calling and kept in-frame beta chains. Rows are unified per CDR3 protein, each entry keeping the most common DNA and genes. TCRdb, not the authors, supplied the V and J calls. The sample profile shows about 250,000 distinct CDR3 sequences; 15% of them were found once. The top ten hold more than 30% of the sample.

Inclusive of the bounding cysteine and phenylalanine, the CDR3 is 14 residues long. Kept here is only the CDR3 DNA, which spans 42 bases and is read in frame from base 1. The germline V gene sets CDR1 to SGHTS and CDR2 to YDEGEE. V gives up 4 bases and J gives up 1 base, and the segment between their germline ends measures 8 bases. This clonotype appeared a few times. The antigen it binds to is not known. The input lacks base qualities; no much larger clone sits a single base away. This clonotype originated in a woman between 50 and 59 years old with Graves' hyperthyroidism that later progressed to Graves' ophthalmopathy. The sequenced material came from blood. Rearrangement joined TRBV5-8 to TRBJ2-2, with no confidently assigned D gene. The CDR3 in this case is CASSRLKNTGELFF. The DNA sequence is TGTGCCAGCAGCAGACTCAAGAACACCGGGGAGCTGTTTTTT.